Here is one T cell receptor (beta chain) with its context. These data come from a study of blood T cell repertoires in COVID-19. Study at large: Whether acute or convalescent, the COVID-19 samples came from the United States, Italy and Spain.

V was clipped by 0 bases and J by 4 bases; unmatched bases: 6. Germline V gives CDR1 SGHRS, CDR2 YFSETQ. This CDR3 region has 16 residues. Per the authors' pipeline: How many nucleated cells were present was estimated from reference gene primer amplification. The assay was immunoSEQ multiplex PCR, and TCRdb's table has in-frame clones only and misses some. V and J calls and clone size come straight from that table; D and trimming were deduced from the DNA. The table lists under 250,000 clones, roughly 85% of them singletons. Sequencing was carried out using peripheral blood. The chain carries TRBV5-1 and TRBJ2-3; 9 bases map to TRBD1. The clonotype was recovered from a woman aged 80 or over with acute or convalescent COVID-19. CDR3 bases: TGCGCCAGCAGCTTGGCCGGAACAGGGGGCGCAGATACGCAGTATTTT. Translated: CASSLAGTGGADTQYF.